Listed here are 2 T cell receptor beta chains from one sample, sequenced in a study of T cells in Graves' hyperthyroidism and ophthalmopathy. TCR beta CDR3 sequences were amplified from RNA transcripts. TCR CDR3 underwent first-round RT-PCR with the HTBI primer set. In TCRdb, the multiplex PCR reads were re-called with MiXCR into one record per CDR3 protein. The repertoire holds approximately 420,000 distinct CDR3 sequences, with 14% to 15% as singletons. Sequencing used blood. The receptors stem from a woman aged 25-40 years with Graves' hyperthyroidism.

The table lists this clonotype with a few counts. This rearrangement joins TRBV9 to TRBJ2-5; the match to TRBD2 covers 7 bases. After removal of 2 bases from V and 2 bases from J, the junction contained 6 bases not matched to a gene. Germline loops: CDR1 SGDLS, CDR2 YYNGEE. The CDR3 extends over 15 amino acids. The DNA of the CDR3 is TGTGCCAGCAGCGTGGCGGGAGTTGCGCAAGAGACCCAGTACTTC. Its translation: CASSVAGVAQETQYF.

This clonotype was observed a few times. The V and J genes are TRBV10-1 and TRBJ2-7; no definite D call. Germline-derived CDR1 and CDR2 are WNHNN and SYGVQD (reference sequence). This CDR3 spans 13 amino acids. The V gene lost 3 bases and the J gene lost 8 bases, with 14 bases spanning the gap. The CDR3 loop reads CASSDRNTKQQYF. CDR3 coding DNA: TGCGCCAGCAGTGATAGAAATACGAAGCAGCAGTACTTC.